This is a list of T cell receptor beta chains from one sample in a study of PD-1 and CTLA-4 blockade in melanoma. The protocol was immunoSEQ multiplex PCR, while the TCRdb copy is restricted to in-frame clones and leaves out a portion. The sample includes thousands of clones, about four fifths of them seen just once. Sequenced material: CD8+ T cells from peripheral blood, taken before anti-PD-1 treatment. The receptor set was obtained from a human donor with melanoma. Both conserved end residues are part of each CDR3. The D gene is left open where the match is weak. Clone size is shown for a subset of rows, as once, few, many or a class of expanded clone.

cdr3_length: 13
j_call: TRBJ2-3
d_call: .
clone_size: .
v_call: TRBV27
cdr3_aa: CASSLGRTDTQYF
cdr3_nt: TGTGCCAGCAGTTTGGGGAGGACAGATACGCAGTATTTT

cdr3_length: 17
j_call: TRBJ2-7
d_call: TRBD2
clone_size: .
v_call: TRBV4-2
cdr3_aa: CASSQEGGGGVSYEQYF
cdr3_nt: TGTGCCAGCAGCCAAGAAGGTGGCGGGGGGGTGAGTTACGAGCAGTACTTC

cdr3_length: 17
j_call: TRBJ2-7
d_call: TRBD2
clone_size: .
v_call: TRBV6-1
cdr3_aa: CASSESGGGRRGYEQYF
cdr3_nt: TGTGCCAGCAGTGAATCAGGCGGCGGGAGGAGAGGCTACGAGCAGTACTTC

cdr3_length: 12
j_call: TRBJ2-7
d_call: .
clone_size: .
v_call: TRBV7-9
cdr3_aa: CASTAISYEQYF
cdr3_nt: TGTGCCAGCACCGCGATCTCCTACGAGCAGTACTTC

cdr3_length: 17
j_call: TRBJ1-2
d_call: .
clone_size: .
v_call: TRBV4-3
cdr3_aa: CASSHLLRGTFHYGYTF
cdr3_nt: TGCGCCAGCAGCCATCTTCTCAGGGGCACATTTCACTATGGCTACACCTTC

cdr3_length: 15
j_call: TRBJ2-2
d_call: .
clone_size: .
v_call: TRBV9
cdr3_aa: CASSVEGGRSGELFF
cdr3_nt: TGTGCCAGCAGCGTAGAAGGGGGAAGGTCCGGGGAGCTGTTTTTT

cdr3_length: 12
j_call: TRBJ2-2
d_call: .
clone_size: .
v_call: TRBV6-5
cdr3_aa: CASSRTTGELFF
cdr3_nt: TGTGCCAGCAGCCGTACCACCGGGGAGCTGTTTTTT

cdr3_length: 15
j_call: TRBJ2-1
d_call: TRBD1
clone_size: .
v_call: TRBV19
cdr3_aa: CASSHGTVPYNEQFF
cdr3_nt: TGTGCCAGTAGTCACGGGACAGTTCCCTACAATGAGCAGTTCTTC

cdr3_length: 10
j_call: TRBJ1-1
d_call: .
clone_size: .
v_call: TRBV30
cdr3_aa: CACDMSEAFF
cdr3_nt: TGTGCCTGTGACATGTCTGAAGCTTTCTTT

cdr3_length: 17
j_call: TRBJ1-3
d_call: .
clone_size: .
v_call: TRBV7-6
cdr3_aa: CASSLDGGRYSGNTIYF
cdr3_nt: TGTGCCAGCAGCTTAGACGGAGGACGGTACTCTGGAAACACCATATATTTT

cdr3_length: 10
j_call: TRBJ2-2
d_call: .
clone_size: once
v_call: TRBV30
cdr3_aa: CAWKIGELFF
cdr3_nt: TGTGCCTGGAAAATCGGGGAGCTGTTTTTT

cdr3_length: 15
j_call: TRBJ1-4
d_call: TRBD1
clone_size: .
v_call: TRBV13
cdr3_aa: CASSPDRASLEKLFF
cdr3_nt: TGTGCCAGCAGCCCCGACAGGGCAAGTCTTGAAAAACTGTTTTTT

cdr3_length: 15
j_call: TRBJ2-2
d_call: .
clone_size: .
v_call: TRBV4-3
cdr3_aa: CASSPKRDGTGELFF
cdr3_nt: TGCGCCAGCAGCCCGAAGAGGGACGGCACCGGGGAGCTGTTTTTT

cdr3_length: 15
j_call: TRBJ2-7
d_call: TRBD1
clone_size: .
v_call: TRBV11-1
cdr3_aa: CASSDLQGFPYEQYF
cdr3_nt: TGTGCCAGCAGCGATTTACAGGGGTTCCCCTACGAGCAGTACTTC

cdr3_length: 16
j_call: TRBJ1-3
d_call: .
clone_size: .
v_call: TRBV9
cdr3_aa: CASSGGGLSSGNTIYF
cdr3_nt: TGTGCCAGCAGCGGCGGGGGGTTAAGCTCTGGAAACACCATATATTTT

cdr3_length: 14
j_call: TRBJ2-2
d_call: .
clone_size: few
v_call: TRBV11-2
cdr3_aa: CASSFISFAGELFF
cdr3_nt: TGTGCCAGCAGCTTCATCTCCTTTGCCGGGGAGCTGTTTTTT

cdr3_length: 13
j_call: TRBJ2-5
d_call: .
clone_size: .
v_call: TRBV11-3
cdr3_aa: CASSLGGRETQYF
cdr3_nt: TGTGCCAGCAGCTTAGGAGGGAGGGAGACCCAGTACTTC

cdr3_length: 15
j_call: TRBJ1-2
d_call: .
clone_size: .
v_call: TRBV12-5
cdr3_aa: CASGLEGQGFYGYTF
cdr3_nt: TGTGCTAGTGGTTTGGAGGGGCAGGGGTTCTATGGCTACACCTTC

cdr3_length: 15
j_call: TRBJ2-7
d_call: .
clone_size: .
v_call: TRBV7-9
cdr3_aa: CASSSTGTNSYEQYF
cdr3_nt: TGTGCCAGCAGTTCGACAGGAACAAACTCCTACGAGCAGTACTTC

cdr3_length: 15
j_call: TRBJ2-1
d_call: TRBD2
clone_size: once
v_call: TRBV5-4
cdr3_aa: CASSLAGEAYNEQFF
cdr3_nt: TGTGCCAGCAGCTTAGCGGGAGAAGCATACAATGAGCAGTTCTTC

cdr3_length: 18
j_call: TRBJ2-1
d_call: .
clone_size: .
v_call: TRBV7-2
cdr3_aa: CASSLAHLVGSSYNEQFF
cdr3_nt: TGTGCCAGCAGCTTAGCGCATCTGGTCGGGAGCTCCTACAATGAGCAGTTCTTC

cdr3_length: 14
j_call: TRBJ1-1
d_call: .
clone_size: medium-sized
v_call: TRBV5-8
cdr3_aa: CASSLTRGGTEAFF
cdr3_nt: TGTGCCAGCAGCCTGACCAGGGGAGGGACTGAAGCTTTCTTT

cdr3_length: 14
j_call: TRBJ2-3
d_call: .
clone_size: .
v_call: TRBV11-2
cdr3_aa: CASSPGGRPDTQYF
cdr3_nt: TGTGCCAGCAGCCCCGGGGGACGCCCAGATACGCAGTATTTT

cdr3_length: 12
j_call: TRBJ2-7
d_call: .
clone_size: .
v_call: TRBV2
cdr3_aa: CASSPRLYEQYF
cdr3_nt: TGTGCCAGCAGTCCTCGTTTATACGAGCAGTACTTC

cdr3_length: 15
j_call: TRBJ2-7
d_call: TRBD2
clone_size: .
v_call: TRBV7-2
cdr3_aa: CASSPTSGPTYEQYF
cdr3_nt: TGTGCCAGCAGCCCAACTAGCGGACCAACCTACGAGCAGTACTTC

cdr3_length: 11
j_call: TRBJ2-7
d_call: .
clone_size: medium-sized
v_call: TRBV25-1
cdr3_aa: CASGLSYEQYF
cdr3_nt: TGTGCGAGTGGGTTATCCTACGAGCAGTACTTC

cdr3_length: 12
j_call: TRBJ2-7
d_call: TRBD1
clone_size: .
v_call: TRBV6-5
cdr3_aa: CASSWDRREQYF
cdr3_nt: TGTGCCAGCAGTTGGGACAGGCGGGAGCAGTACTTC

cdr3_length: 17
j_call: TRBJ2-7
d_call: .
clone_size: .
v_call: TRBV11-3
cdr3_aa: CASSLDQYSPSSYEQYF
cdr3_nt: TGTGCCAGCAGCTTAGATCAATATAGCCCATCATCCTACGAGCAGTACTTC

cdr3_length: 16
j_call: TRBJ2-2
d_call: TRBD2
clone_size: .
v_call: TRBV9
cdr3_aa: CASSSPGLAGSGELFF
cdr3_nt: TGTGCCAGCAGCTCCCCGGGACTAGCGGGCTCGGGGGAGCTGTTTTTT

cdr3_length: 14
j_call: TRBJ1-5
d_call: .
clone_size: .
v_call: TRBV5-4
cdr3_aa: CASSSGTLNQPQHF
cdr3_nt: TGTGCCAGCAGTTCCGGGACACTAAATCAGCCCCAGCATTTT

cdr3_length: 16
j_call: TRBJ2-1
d_call: .
clone_size: .
v_call: TRBV7-8
cdr3_aa: CASSPLVAASYNEQFF
cdr3_nt: TGTGCCAGCAGCCCACTTGTAGCGGCCTCCTACAATGAGCAGTTCTTC

cdr3_length: 16
j_call: TRBJ2-1
d_call: .
clone_size: .
v_call: TRBV4-1
cdr3_aa: CASSQAYRDSYNEQFF
cdr3_nt: TGCGCCAGCAGCCAAGCCTACAGGGATTCCTACAATGAGCAGTTCTTC

cdr3_length: 14
j_call: TRBJ2-5
d_call: .
clone_size: .
v_call: TRBV23-1
cdr3_aa: CASSQSVGQETQYF
cdr3_nt: TGCGCCAGCAGTCAATCTGTGGGGCAAGAGACCCAGTACTTC

cdr3_length: 15
j_call: TRBJ2-5
d_call: TRBD2
clone_size: .
v_call: TRBV7-9
cdr3_aa: CASSPRTSGIETQYF
cdr3_nt: TGTGCCAGCAGCCCCCGGACTAGCGGGATCGAGACCCAGTACTTC

cdr3_length: 16
j_call: TRBJ2-7
d_call: TRBD2
clone_size: .
v_call: TRBV13
cdr3_aa: CASSATSGMFSYEQYF
cdr3_nt: TGTGCCAGCAGCGCTACTAGCGGGATGTTCTCCTACGAGCAGTACTTC

cdr3_length: 15
j_call: TRBJ1-5
d_call: .
clone_size: .
v_call: TRBV19
cdr3_aa: CASSIDSGSRQPQHF
cdr3_nt: TGTGCCAGTAGTATAGACTCAGGGTCACGACAGCCCCAGCATTTT

cdr3_length: 12
j_call: TRBJ2-2
d_call: .
clone_size: few
v_call: TRBV12-3/TRBV12-4
cdr3_aa: CASIVNTGELFF
cdr3_nt: TGTGCCAGCATAGTGAACACCGGGGAGCTGTTTTTT

cdr3_length: 14
j_call: TRBJ2-3
d_call: TRBD2
clone_size: few
v_call: TRBV6-4
cdr3_aa: CASSDLAGGDTQYF
cdr3_nt: TGTGCCAGCAGTGATCTAGCGGGGGGAGATACGCAGTATTTT

cdr3_length: 15
j_call: TRBJ1-5
d_call: .
clone_size: .
v_call: TRBV6-5
cdr3_aa: CASSYSAGEHQPQHF
cdr3_nt: TGTGCCAGCAGTTACTCGGCAGGGGAGCATCAGCCCCAGCATTTT

cdr3_length: 15
j_call: TRBJ2-2
d_call: .
clone_size: .
v_call: TRBV10-2
cdr3_aa: CASSEQTKNTGELFF
cdr3_nt: TGCGCCAGCAGTGAGCAAACAAAGAACACCGGGGAGCTGTTTTTT

cdr3_length: 13
j_call: TRBJ2-1
d_call: TRBD2
clone_size: .
v_call: TRBV30
cdr3_aa: CAWTGGGYNEQFF
cdr3_nt: TGTGCCTGGACGGGCGGGGGCTACAATGAGCAGTTCTTC